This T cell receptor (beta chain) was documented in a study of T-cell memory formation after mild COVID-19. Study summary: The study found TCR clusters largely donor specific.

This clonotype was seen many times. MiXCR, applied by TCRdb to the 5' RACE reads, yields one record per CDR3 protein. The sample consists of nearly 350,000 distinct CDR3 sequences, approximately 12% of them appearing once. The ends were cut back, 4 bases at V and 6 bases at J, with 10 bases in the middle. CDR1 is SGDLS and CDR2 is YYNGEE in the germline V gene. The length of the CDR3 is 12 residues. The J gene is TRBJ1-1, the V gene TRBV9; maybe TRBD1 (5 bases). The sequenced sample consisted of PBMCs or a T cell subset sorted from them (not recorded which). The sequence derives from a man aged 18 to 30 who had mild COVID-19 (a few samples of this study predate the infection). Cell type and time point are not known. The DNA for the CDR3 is TGTGCCAGCAGCCTTGAGGGACCTGAAGCTTTCTTT. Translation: CASSLEGPEAFF.